This TCR beta chain appears in the sequencing data of a study of T-cell reconstitution after alpha-beta-depleted transplantation in children. This clonotype has a handful of counts. Its antigen is undetermined. Researchers prepared the TCRbeta library using unique molecular identifiers, the study reports. Using its own MiXCR run on the PCR reads, TCRdb lists one record per CDR3 protein. The sample holds about a million distinct CDR3 sequences, about 30% seen once. Germline V gene data show CDR1 as MNHEY and CDR2 as SMNVEV (reference sequence). This CDR3 is built from 14 residues. With 7 bases removed from V and 4 bases from J, the gap between germline ends came to 15 bases. Study findings and constraints: Surviving recipient T cells and thymic progenitors produced the high day-60 TCRbeta diversity seen in some patients. A year post-transplant, T-cell counts and diversity derived mostly from newly produced T cells. Several hundred expanded graft clones reportedly supplied alpha-beta T cells about two months after transplant.

The source is a boy under two years old who had a stem cell transplant for SCID, so the T cells may come from the graft donor. The chain uses TRBV27 and TRBJ2-3; D is unresolved. The sequencing used PBMCs, mostly from graft donor cells, collected 360 days after TCRalphabeta/CD19-depleted stem cell transplant. CDR3 in amino acids: CASIPFLGSDTQYF. The CDR3 nucleotides read TGTGCCAGCATCCCCTTTCTAGGTTCAGATACGCAGTATTTT.